This TCR beta chain is drawn from a study of blood T cells in healthy people across ages. About the research overall: T cells yielded about one barcoded beta molecule per two cells through template switching. Overall study results and limits: CMV infection status of these donors was not known.

Those donating, healthy Caucasian individuals from Russia, were aged roughly 6 to 90. PBMCs numbering at least 7 million were isolated per sample. This CDR3 has 13 residues. The V gene's germline CDR1 is SEHNR and CDR2 FQNEAQ (reference sequence). With 8 bases clipped from V and 0 bases from J, the junction kept 2 bases outside the gene matches. Primers used in a second PCR of roughly 6 to 11 cycles were a sample-barcoded 5' primer and a J-beta primer mix. TCRdb passed the 5' RACE reads through MiXCR, listing each CDR3 protein once. The sample has 1 million to 1.2 million distinct CDR3 sequences, around two fifths seen once. This clonotype has ten or more counts. No antigen is known for it.

The genes are TRBV7-9 and TRBJ1-2; 8 nucleotides line up with TRBD1. The receptor was derived from a man aged 18 to 30 in good health. What was sequenced was blood. CDR3: CASGTGANYGYTF. DNA for the CDR3: TGTGCCAGCGGGACAGGAGCTAACTATGGCTACACCTTC.